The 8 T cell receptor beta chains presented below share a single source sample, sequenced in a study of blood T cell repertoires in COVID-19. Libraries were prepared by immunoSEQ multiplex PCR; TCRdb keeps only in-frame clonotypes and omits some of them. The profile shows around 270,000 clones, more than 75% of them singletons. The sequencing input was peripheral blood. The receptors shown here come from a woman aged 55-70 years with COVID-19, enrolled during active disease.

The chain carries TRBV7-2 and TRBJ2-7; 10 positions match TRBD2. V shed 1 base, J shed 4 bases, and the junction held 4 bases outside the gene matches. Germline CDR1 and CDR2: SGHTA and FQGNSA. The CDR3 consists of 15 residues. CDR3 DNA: TGTGCCAGCAGCTTAGTAGCGGGAGGAAGTTACGAGCAGTACTTC. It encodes CASSLVAGGSYEQYF.

CDR3 residues: CASSSRLGQRSEQYF. The DNA of the CDR3 is TGTGCCAGCAGCTCGCGATTGGGACAGCGTAGCGAGCAGTACTTC. The chain is built from TRBV7-2 and TRBJ2-7; 7 positions match TRBD1. With V trimmed by 4 bases and J by 6 bases, 12 bases remained unmatched. Germline CDR1 is SGHTA and CDR2 is FQGNSA. This CDR3 has 15 residues. The variable domain in full, with the rest retrieved from reference TRBV7-2 and TRBJ2-7, is GAGVSQSPSNKVTEKGKDVELRCDPISGHTALYWYRQSLGQGLEFLIYFQGNSAPDKSGLPSDRFSAERTGGSVSTLTIQRTQQEDSAVYLCASSSRLGQRSEQYFGPGTRLTVT.

CDR3 sequence reads: CASSQGASGIYNEQFF. DNA for the CDR3: TGTGCCAGCAGCCAAGGGGCTAGCGGAATTTACAATGAGCAGTTCTTC. The rearrangement links TRBV4-2 to TRBJ2-1; 7 bases align to TRBD2. The CDR3 runs 16 residues. Germline V gene lookup returns CDR1 LGHNA and CDR2 YNFKEQ. Losses at the gene ends were 1 base for V and 4 bases for J; bases not matched to a gene: 7.

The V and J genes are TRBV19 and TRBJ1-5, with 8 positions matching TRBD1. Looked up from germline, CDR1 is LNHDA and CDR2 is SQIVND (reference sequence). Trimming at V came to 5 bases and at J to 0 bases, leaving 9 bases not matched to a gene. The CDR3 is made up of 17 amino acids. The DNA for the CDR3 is TGTGCCAGTAGTCCAAGGGGGACAGGAGTTAGCAATCAGCCCCAGCATTTT. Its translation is CASSPRGTGVSNQPQHF. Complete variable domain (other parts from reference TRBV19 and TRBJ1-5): DGGITQSPKYLFRKEGQNVTLSCEQNLNHDAMYWYRQDPGQGLRLIYYSQIVNDFQKGDIAEGYSVSREKKESFPLTVTSAQKNPTAFYLCASSPRGTGVSNQPQHFGDGTRLSIL.

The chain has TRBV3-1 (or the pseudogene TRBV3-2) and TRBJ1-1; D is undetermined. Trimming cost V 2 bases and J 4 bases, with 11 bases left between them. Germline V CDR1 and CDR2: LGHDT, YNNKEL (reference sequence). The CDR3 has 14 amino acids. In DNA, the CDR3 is TGTGCCAGCAGCCAAACGGGTATACTCACTGAAGCTTTCTTT. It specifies CASSQTGILTEAFF.

Here the CDR3 reads CASSNTGSYYGYTF. In DNA, the CDR3 is TGTGCCAGCAGTAATACGGGATCCTACTATGGCTACACCTTC. The chain couples TRBV7-2 to TRBJ1-2; D ambiguous. V was clipped by 6 bases and J by 3 bases, with 14 bases between them. The CDR3 runs to 14 residues. The germline CDR1 and CDR2 sequences are SGHTA and FQGNSA.

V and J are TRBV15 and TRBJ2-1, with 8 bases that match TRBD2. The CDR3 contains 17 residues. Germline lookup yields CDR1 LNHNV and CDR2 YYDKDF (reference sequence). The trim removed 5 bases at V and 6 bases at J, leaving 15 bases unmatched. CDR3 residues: CATSSFGGGSGTNEQFF. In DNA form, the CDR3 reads TGTGCCACCAGCTCCTTTGGCGGGGGGAGCGGGACCAATGAGCAGTTCTTC.

Written as DNA, the CDR3 is TGTGCCAGCAGCTTGGGACAGGGACTAAATCAGCCCCAGCATTTT. Residues: CASSLGQGLNQPQHF. The chain recombines TRBV7-2 with TRBJ1-5; 9 bases match TRBD1. V was pared by 3 bases and J by 4 bases, with 4 bases of the junction left unmatched. This CDR3 has 15 residues. The germline V gene has CDR1 SGHTA and CDR2 FQGNSA.